These 32 T cell receptor beta chains originate from one sample sequenced in a study of cytomegalovirus exposure and HLA in healthy donors. It was with 60 Vbeta and 13 Jbeta primers that the PCR ran. This table comes from immunoSEQ multiplex PCR, and its TCRdb copy is limited to in-frame clones, with some not included. The top ten clones hold roughly 11% of a sample with about 110,000 clones, roughly 70% of them seen once. Sample: PBMCs. These receptors all come from a man aged 40-49 years in good health and CMV-seropositive.

The chain joins TRBV4-2 to TRBJ1-4, with 8 positions matching TRBD1. Germline V gene data show CDR1 as LGHNA and CDR2 as YNFKEQ. The CDR3 covers 17 residues. The trim removed 1 base at V and 3 bases at J, leaving 7 bases unmatched. The CDR3 loop reads CASSQVPDRVANEKLFF. Here the CDR3 DNA reads TGTGCCAGCAGCCAAGTCCCGGACAGGGTAGCTAATGAAAAACTGTTTTTT.

This sequence joins TRBV5-8 and TRBJ2-5; 12 bases fit TRBD1. With 5 bases clipped from V and 9 bases from J, the junction kept 8 bases outside the gene matches. This CDR3 is built from 14 residues. Germline CDR1 and CDR2: SGHTS and YDEGEE. The CDR3 spells CASSFGTGGASQYF. The CDR3 nucleotides read TGTGCCAGCAGTTTCGGGACAGGGGGCGCGTCCCAGTACTTC. The full variable domain, with the rest looked up from reference TRBV5-8 and TRBJ2-5, is EAGVTQSPTHLIKTRGQQATLRCSPISGHTSVYWYQQALGLGLQFLLWYDEGEERNRGNFPPRFSGRQFPNYSSELNVNALELEDSALYLCASSFGTGGASQYFGPGTRLLVL.

The chain recombines TRBV7-9 with TRBJ2-7; D is unresolved. Germline CDR1 and CDR2: SEHNR and FQNEAQ (reference sequence). This CDR3 comprises 13 residues. V lost 8 bases to trimming and J lost 5 bases, with 16 bases between them. In nucleotides, the CDR3 is TGTGCCAGCTGTGACTCCCATCGGAACGAGCAGTACTTC. The encoded protein is CASCDSHRNEQYF.

This clone occurred a few times. The genes are TRBV5-6 and TRBJ1-1; TRBD1 matches 7 bases. The CDR3 has 12 amino acids. The V gene end was trimmed by 4 bases and the J gene end by 8 bases; junction bases not matched to a gene: 5. From germline, CDR1 is SGHDT and CDR2 YYEEEE. The CDR3 loop is CASSRQGPEAFF. The CDR3 region has the DNA TGTGCCAGCAGCAGACAGGGCCCAGAAGCTTTCTTT.

This clone appeared a few times. The chain couples TRBV27 to TRBJ1-1; D gene unclear. V was trimmed by 3 bases and J by 10 bases, leaving 9 bases between them. Germline V gene lookup returns CDR1 MNHEY and CDR2 SMNVEV (reference sequence). This CDR3 has 11 residues. CDR3 bases: TGTGCCAGCAGTTTCGAGGGAGGAGCTTTCTTT. As protein: CASSFEGGAFF.

The CDR3 DNA reads TGTGCCAGCAGTTCCACAGATACGACCTACAATGAGCAGTTCTTC. The encoded protein is CASSSTDTTYNEQFF. The genes are TRBV27 and TRBJ2-1; D unclear. Trimming stripped 4 bases from V and 2 bases from J, with 12 bases between. The CDR3 runs to 15 residues. Germline CDR1 and CDR2: MNHEY and SMNVEV (reference sequence).

The genes are TRBV14 and TRBJ2-1; TRBD2 matches at 10 bases. Looked up from germline, CDR1 is SGHDN and CDR2 is FVKESK. CDR3 length: 17 residues. J lost 6 bases, V lost 3 bases, and 11 bases had no gene match. Here the CDR3 DNA reads TGTGCCAGCAGCCAGGGGTTCGGGACTAGCGTTCTCAATGAGCAGTTCTTC. Protein product: CASSQGFGTSVLNEQFF.

The genes are TRBV7-9 and TRBJ2-2; no reliable D call. Per germline, CDR1 SEHNR and CDR2 FQNEAQ (reference sequence). V gave up 2 bases and J gave up 7 bases, with 5 bases separating them. This CDR3 has 12 residues. CDR3 nucleotide sequence: TGTGCCAGCAGCTTAATGAGCGGGGAGCTGTTTTTT. Its protein is CASSLMSGELFF.

The V call is TRBV5-8, the J call TRBJ2-6; possible D gene TRBD1, 6 bases. Germline V gives CDR1 SGHTS, CDR2 YDEGEE. This CDR3 contains 18 residues. V lost 2 bases and J 0 bases, leaving 15 bases between the germline ends. The CDR3 region has the DNA TGTGCCAGCAGCTTACACAGGGCCTTCTTCTCTGGGGCCAACGTCCTGACTTTC. Translated: CASSLHRAFFSGANVLTF.

This chain connects TRBV27 to TRBJ1-4, with D maybe TRBD1 (6 bases). Between the trimmed V and J ends, which lost 3 bases and 8 bases, there was a span of 19 bases. Germline V gene sequence: CDR1 MNHEY, CDR2 SMNVEV (reference sequence). The CDR3 runs to 16 residues. CDR3 loop: CASSLWATGRVEKLFF. The CDR3 DNA is TGTGCCAGCAGTTTGTGGGCTACAGGGAGGGTAGAAAAACTGTTTTTT.

The J gene is TRBJ2-3, the V gene TRBV29-1, with no clear D. With 1 base removed from V and 0 bases from J, the gap between germline ends came to 5 bases. The germline V gene encodes CDR1 SQVTM and CDR2 ANQGSEA. CDR3 length: 13 amino acids. This CDR3 is CSVEGLSTDTQYF. DNA of the CDR3: TGCAGCGTTGAAGGACTTAGCACAGATACGCAGTATTTT.

The genes are TRBV6-1 and TRBJ1-3; the D gene is possibly TRBD1 (6 bases). Germline V CDR1 and CDR2: MNHNS, SASEGT. This CDR3 is 15 amino acids long. V lost 2 bases to trimming and J lost 1 base, with 9 bases between them. The CDR3 sequence is CASSELQGSGNTIYF. CDR3 DNA sequence: TGTGCCAGCAGTGAATTACAGGGATCTGGAAACACCATATATTTT.

The V gene is TRBV7-3, the J gene TRBJ1-1; TRBD1 matches at 11 bases. The germline CDR1 and CDR2 sequences are SGHTA and FQGTGA. The V and J ends lost 0 bases and 5 bases, in that order; junction bases with no gene match: 5. The CDR3 covers 16 residues. CDR3: CASSLTGTGGRTEAFF. CDR3 DNA sequence: TGTGCCAGCAGCTTAACGGGGACAGGGGGACGGACTGAAGCTTTCTTT.

This chain connects TRBV11-2 to TRBJ2-1, with a weak D call TRBD2 (6 bases). The CDR3 runs to 12 residues. Germline CDR1 SGHAT, CDR2 FQNNGV. Trimming cost V 6 bases and J 6 bases, with 9 bases left between them. The CDR3 DNA is TGTGCCAGCAGGGACGGGGGCAATGAGCAGTTCTTC. Encoded protein: CASRDGGNEQFF.

This clone was counted between two and nine times. The chain employs TRBV6-1 and TRBJ1-1, with no clear D. From germline, CDR1 is MNHNS and CDR2 SASEGT. V dropped 6 bases and J dropped 5 bases, with 16 bases sitting between them. The CDR3 contains 14 residues. The CDR3 bases are TGTGCCAGCAGGGCAGAATGGGAGGGAACTGAAGCTTTCTTT. It encodes CASRAEWEGTEAFF.

The V gene is TRBV4-3, the J gene TRBJ2-7, with a weak D call TRBD2 (5 bases). Germline V gene data show CDR1 as LGHNA and CDR2 as YSLEER. V lost 1 base to trimming and J lost 5 bases, with 15 bases between them. The CDR3 spans 15 residues. DNA of the CDR3: TGCGCCAGCAGCCAAGGGCTCTCCGCCGGGAACGAGCAGTACTTC. Encoded protein: CASSQGLSAGNEQYF.

V gene TRBV7-9 combines with J gene TRBJ1-1; tentative D call: TRBD1 (6 bases). V lost 1 base and J 5 bases, leaving 11 bases between the germline ends. Germline-derived CDR1 and CDR2 are SEHNR and FQNEAQ (reference sequence). The CDR3 sequence is 14 residues long. The CDR3 coding sequence is TGTGCCAGCAGCTTAGAGGGGGGGCCTACTGAAGCTTTCTTT. Translation: CASSLEGGPTEAFF.

CDR3 sequence (DNA): TGTGCCAGCAGTTCCCTAACAGGGTTCACCGGGGAGCTGTTTTTT. Protein sequence: CASSSLTGFTGELFF. The rearrangement uses TRBV27 and TRBJ2-2; TRBD1 might be the D (6 bases). CDR1 is MNHEY and CDR2 is SMNVEV in the germline V gene (reference sequence). The CDR3 covers 15 residues. Trimming stripped 4 bases from V and 4 bases from J, with 13 bases between.

The V call is TRBV29-1, the J call TRBJ1-6, with 10 bases that match TRBD1. Germline V gene lookup returns CDR1 SQVTM and CDR2 ANQGSEA. CDR3 length equals 14 residues. V was clipped by 7 bases and J by 7 bases; unmatched bases: 7. The CDR3 loop reads CSAQEDRGNSPLHF. The CDR3, as DNA: TGCAGCGCCCAAGAGGACAGGGGGAATTCACCCCTCCACTTT.

This clone turned up a few times. The chain combines TRBV30 with TRBJ2-7; TRBD2 agrees at 7 bases. J gave up 5 bases and V 0 bases, and 1 base lay outside the gene matches. Germline CDR1 is GTSNPN and CDR2 is SVGIG (reference sequence). CDR3 length: 12 amino acids. In DNA form, the CDR3 reads TGTGCCTGGAGTGTGGCGGGAGACGAGCAGTACGTC. Its translation is CAWSVAGDEQYV.

Here the CDR3 reads CASSGQGFPRETQYF. CDR3 coding DNA: TGTGCCAGCAGCGGCCAGGGGTTTCCTCGAGAGACCCAGTACTTC. The chain recombines TRBV5-6 with TRBJ2-5, with D possibly matching TRBD1 (6 bases). In germline, CDR1 is SGHDT, CDR2 YYEEEE. CDR3 length equals 15 residues. V was shortened by 4 bases and J by 4 bases, with 17 bases between the two germline ends.

The chain joins TRBV5-5 to TRBJ2-7; maybe TRBD1 (6 bases). V was cut by 1 base and J by 4 bases, with 15 bases left in between. Germline V lookup: CDR1 SGHKS, CDR2 YYEKEE (reference sequence). This CDR3 has 15 amino acids. The CDR3 region is CASSLSATGSYEQYV. CDR3 nucleotides: TGTGCCAGCAGCTTGAGCGCAACAGGGTCGTACGAGCAGTACGTC.

The V and J genes are TRBV13 and TRBJ2-1; 13 bases are shared with TRBD2. The CDR3 extends over 17 amino acids. Germline loops: CDR1 PRHDT, CDR2 FYEKMQ (reference sequence). The V segment lost 5 bases and the J segment 7 bases; nucleotides outside the gene matches: 11. This CDR3 reads CASSLRTSGRRMNEQFF. The CDR3 DNA sequence: TGTGCCAGCAGCCTTCGGACTAGCGGGAGACGTATGAATGAGCAGTTCTTC.

In its sample, this clone was seen a few times. V gene TRBV5-6 combines with J gene TRBJ2-3, with TRBD1 matching 7 bases. Germline CDR1 and CDR2: SGHDT and YYEEEE. V gave up 5 bases and J gave up 4 bases; unmatched junction bases: 10. This CDR3 is 15 amino acids long. The CDR3 nucleotides are TGTGCCAGCAGAGGGAGCGACAGGGCCGCAGATACGCAGTATTTT. The encoded protein is CASRGSDRAADTQYF.

This clone has only a few counts. The chain combines TRBV5-1 with TRBJ1-1; perhaps TRBD1 as D (5 bases). Trimming left V 0 bases short and J 3 bases short, with 9 bases between. The germline V gene has CDR1 SGHRS and CDR2 YFSETQ. The CDR3 runs to 14 residues. For the CDR3, the DNA is TGCGCCAGCAGCTTGGGACTAGGGGACACTGAAGCTTTCTTT. Residues: CASSLGLGDTEAFF.

The chain is built from TRBV28 and TRBJ1-4; 8 bases match TRBD1. The CDR3 extends over 15 amino acids. Unmatched junction bases numbered 7, after V lost 7 bases and J lost 3 bases. In germline, CDR1 is MDHEN, CDR2 SYDVKM. The CDR3 loop is CASIATGEANEKLFF. The CDR3 DNA follows: TGTGCCAGCATCGCGACAGGGGAAGCTAATGAAAAACTGTTTTTT.

This clone was recorded once. A read error may produce the germline difference seen at one junction end. The J gene is TRBJ1-4, the V gene TRBV29-1, with 7 bases aligning to TRBD1. This CDR3 spans 14 amino acids. CDR1 is SQVTM, CDR2 ANQGSEA, per germline. The CDR3 reads CSVEEQGSNEKLFF. The CDR3 coding sequence is TGCAGCGTCGAAGAACAGGGGTCTAATGAAAAACTGTTTTTT.

The chain uses TRBV7-9 and TRBJ2-7, with TRBD2 identical over 12 bases. CDR1 is SEHNR and CDR2 is FQNEAQ in the germline V gene (reference sequence). The CDR3 has 18 amino acids. V dropped 2 bases and J dropped 4; count of bases not matched to a gene: 12. Written as DNA, the CDR3 is TGTGCCAGCAGCTTACCTCTGGCTAGCGGGAGGGCCGCATACGAGCAGTACGTC. It codes for CASSLPLASGRAAYEQYV.

As to this clone: Lacking the conserved final phenylalanine or tryptophan, this CDR3 likely reflects a read error. The limits of the CDR3 on the DNA are not certain, so only TCRdb's listed CDR3 is given. This chain uses TRBV4-1 with TRBJ1-2; TRBD1, the table's D call, was not compared with the DNA. Germline lookup yields CDR1 MGHRA and CDR2 YSYEKL. The CDR3 has 12 amino acids, counting both end residues. This CDR3 reads CASSSGRHILPR.

The rearrangement links TRBV27 to TRBJ2-7, with TRBD1 matching 7 bases. The CDR3 contains 17 residues. The V and J ends lost 5 bases and 2 bases, in that order; junction bases with no gene match: 15. From germline, CDR1 is MNHEY and CDR2 SMNVEV (reference sequence). The CDR3 spells CASSNRDSLSDPYEQYF. CDR3 nucleotides: TGTGCCAGCAGTAACCGGGACAGCCTCTCCGACCCCTACGAGCAGTACTTC.

The chain couples TRBV10-3 to TRBJ1-1; unclear D gene. The CDR3 runs to 11 residues. The V and J ends lost 4 bases and 8 bases respectively, with 8 bases between them. CDR1 is ENHRY, CDR2 SYGVKD, per germline. The CDR3 loop is CAISAGREAFF. CDR3 DNA sequence: TGTGCCATCAGTGCCGGGAGAGAAGCTTTCTTT.

The table lists this clone with a few counts. V gene TRBV5-1 combines with J gene TRBJ2-2; possibly TRBD1 for D (5 bases). The germline V gene has CDR1 SGHRS and CDR2 YFSETQ. There are 16 residues in the CDR3. Between the trimmed V and J ends, which lost 0 bases and 4 bases, there was a span of 13 bases. This chain's CDR3 is CASSLVAGMVTGELFF. CDR3 nucleotides: TGCGCCAGCAGCTTGGTGGCAGGGATGGTCACCGGGGAGCTGTTTTTT.